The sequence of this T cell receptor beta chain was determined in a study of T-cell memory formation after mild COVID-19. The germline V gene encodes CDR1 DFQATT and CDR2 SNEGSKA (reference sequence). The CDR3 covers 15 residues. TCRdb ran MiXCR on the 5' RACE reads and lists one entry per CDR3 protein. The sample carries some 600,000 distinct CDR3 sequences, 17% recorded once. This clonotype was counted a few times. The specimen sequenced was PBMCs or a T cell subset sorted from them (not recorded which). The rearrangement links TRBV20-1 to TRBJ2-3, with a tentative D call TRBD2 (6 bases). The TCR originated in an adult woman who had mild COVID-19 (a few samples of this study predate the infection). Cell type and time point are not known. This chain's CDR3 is CTVGGTEGGTDTQYF. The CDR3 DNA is TGCACTGTCGGAGGGACGGAGGGCGGGACAGATACGCAGTATTTT.